This T cell receptor beta chain emerged from a study of T cells in localized non-small cell lung cancer. Findings and limits, study-wide: When the top 100 tumor clones were examined, a median about 60 of them also appeared in the adjacent lung, which was paired and uninvolved.

To note about this clone: The target antigen is unknown.

Sequencing was performed with immunoSEQ multiplex PCR; in TCRdb, only in-frame clones are kept and a portion is missing. Counted here are tens of thousands of clones, roughly 93% occurring once; the ten biggest clones make up roughly 8.2%. V gave up 2 bases and J gave up 2 bases, with 10 bases separating them. Germline V gene data show CDR1 as SEHNR and CDR2 as FQNEAQ (reference sequence). The CDR3 has 14 amino acids. The clonotype was recovered from an older female donor with stage I lung adenocarcinoma. This specimen consisted of peripheral blood, obtained before any cancer treatment. V is TRBV7-9 and J is TRBJ2-7; TRBD2 is a possible D gene (6 bases). In nucleotides, the CDR3 is TGTGCCAGCAGCTTAAATACGGGAGCCTACGAGCAGTACGTC. Encoded protein: CASSLNTGAYEQYV.